A single sample is the source of the 26 T cell receptor beta chains below, sequenced in a study of blood T cell repertoires in COVID-19. TCRdb's copy holds only in-frame clones and misses some; the assay was immunoSEQ multiplex PCR. Counted here are over 200,000 clones, 75% to 90% occurring once; the ten biggest clones make up around 5%. The source material was peripheral blood. The receptors come from a human donor in a cohort sampled during active COVID-19.

The chain uses TRBV4-1 and TRBJ1-1; D remains unclear. The CDR3 covers 14 residues. CDR1 MGHRA and CDR2 YSYEKL come from the germline V gene. Trimming cost V 0 bases and J 7 bases, with 12 bases left between them. The CDR3 protein is CASSQDKFGSEAFF. The CDR3 DNA reads as TGCGCCAGCAGCCAAGATAAGTTTGGCAGTGAAGCTTTCTTT.

The chain is built from TRBV6-6 and TRBJ1-1; D unclear. Germline CDR1 MNHNY, CDR2 SVGAGI (reference sequence). V gave up 6 bases and J gave up 3 bases, with 5 bases separating them. The CDR3 length is 11 residues. The CDR3 DNA follows: TGTGCCAGCAGGGCGGACACTGAAGCTTTCTTT. Its protein product is CASRADTEAFF.

This chain joins TRBV9 and TRBJ2-3; the match to TRBD2 covers 9 bases. This CDR3 spans 18 amino acids. V trimming: 0 bases; J trimming: 3 bases; junction bases outside the gene matches: 11. From germline, CDR1 is SGDLS and CDR2 YYNGEE. The DNA of the CDR3 is TGTGCCAGCAGCGTAGGTGGTTCTAGCGGGGACTCTACAGATACGCAGTATTTT. Amino acids: CASSVGGSSGDSTDTQYF.

This clone was seen once. This CDR3 is CASSPRTGRETTEAFF. The DNA of the CDR3 is TGTGCCAGCAGCCCCCGGACAGGCCGAGAAACCACTGAAGCTTTCTTT. This sequence joins TRBV11-2 and TRBJ1-1; 7 bases fit TRBD1. The germline V gene encodes CDR1 SGHAT and CDR2 FQNNGV. The length of the CDR3 is 16 residues. Trimming cost V 5 bases and J 4 bases; bases outside gene matches: 13.

The chain is built from TRBV3-1 (or the pseudogene TRBV3-2) and TRBJ1-5, with D perhaps TRBD1 (5 bases). Germline assignment: CDR1 LGHDT and CDR2 YNNKEL (reference sequence). V gave up 2 bases and J gave up 1 base, with 12 bases separating them. The CDR3 extends over 16 amino acids. The CDR3 protein is CASSQLSGGSNQPQHF. The CDR3 DNA reads TGTGCCAGCAGCCAATTGAGCGGGGGGAGCAATCAGCCCCAGCATTTT.

As to this clone: Distinct nucleotide sequences in the sample also encode this CDR3. The rearrangement uses TRBV11-2 and TRBJ2-7; TRBD1 matches 9 bases. V lost 5 bases to trimming and J lost 3 bases; unmatched junction nucleotides: 5. In germline, CDR1 is SGHAT, CDR2 FQNNGV. CDR3 size: 14 residues. CDR3 nucleotide sequence: TGTGCCAGCAGCACGGACAGGGGTAGCTACGAGCAGTACTTC. Its translation is CASSTDRGSYEQYF.

The V gene is TRBV5-4, the J gene TRBJ1-6; perhaps TRBD1 as D (5 bases). This CDR3 has 16 residues. Germline V gene lookup returns CDR1 SGHNT and CDR2 YYREEE (reference sequence). The V and J ends lost 0 bases and 6 bases respectively, with 13 bases between them. The CDR3 region has the DNA TGTGCCAGCAGCTTGGCGTTGGGGCAGGGTAATTCACCCCTCCACTTT. Its protein product is CASSLALGQGNSPLHF.

The gene calls are TRBV6-1 and TRBJ2-7; D is uncertain. The CDR3 has 13 residues. The germline V gene has CDR1 MNHNS and CDR2 SASEGT. Trimming cost V 3 bases and J 5 bases, with 11 bases left between them. CDR3 DNA sequence: TGTGCCAGCAGTGATGGCAGGCCCAACGAGCAGTACTTC. Its protein is CASSDGRPNEQYF.

The chain links TRBV9 to TRBJ1-6; weak D call: TRBD1 (6 bases). Germline CDR1 SGDLS, CDR2 YYNGEE. V shed 3 bases and J shed 0 bases, with 13 bases lying between them. CDR3 length: 17 residues. The CDR3 sequence: CASSAHRASSYNSPLHF. The CDR3 bases are TGTGCCAGCAGCGCCCACAGGGCAAGCTCCTATAATTCACCCCTCCACTTT.

The V gene is TRBV18, the J gene TRBJ1-4, with no clear D. The CDR3 is 16 residues long. V shed 2 bases and J shed 0 bases, with 10 bases lying between them. The V gene's germline CDR1 is KGHSH and CDR2 LQKENI. As DNA, the CDR3 is TGTGCCAGCTCACCAGAGGCCCTTGCAACTAATGAAAAACTGTTTTTT. Translation gives CASSPEALATNEKLFF.

This rearrangement joins TRBV4-2 to TRBJ1-2, with D perhaps TRBD1 (5 bases). Germline V CDR1 and CDR2: LGHNA, YNFKEQ. This CDR3 contains 12 residues. Trimming removed 4 bases from V and 7 bases from J, with 10 bases in between. The CDR3 here is CASSPGGGGYTF. The CDR3 region has the DNA TGTGCCAGCAGCCCGGGGGGGGGTGGCTACACCTTC.

The rearrangement links TRBV27 to TRBJ1-2; 9 nucleotides line up with TRBD1. Trimming removed 5 bases from V and 8 bases from J; junction bases left unmatched: 9. Germline assignment: CDR1 MNHEY and CDR2 SMNVEV (reference sequence). The CDR3 loop spans 14 amino acids. CDR3 loop: CASSPGTGLRGYTF. The CDR3 DNA is TGTGCCAGCAGTCCCGGGACAGGGTTGCGGGGCTACACCTTC.

A few counts support this clone. V and J are TRBV28 and TRBJ2-7, with TRBD2 matching over 7 bases. The CDR3 has 13 amino acids. Germline CDR1 is MDHEN and CDR2 is SYDVKM. Germline trimming cut 8 bases from V and 3 bases from J; bases unmatched to any gene: 7. The CDR3 DNA reads TGTGCCAGCCGGGGGGAGGGCGTCTACGAGCAGTACTTC. This codes for CASRGEGVYEQYF. The entire variable domain, with the rest obtained from reference TRBV28 and TRBJ2-7, is as follows: DVKVTQSSRYLVKRTGEKVFLECVQDMDHENMFWYRQDPGLGLRLIYFSYDVKMKEKGDIPEGYSVSREKKERFSLILESASTNQTSMYLCASRGEGVYEQYFGPGTRLTVT.

V gene TRBV27 combines with J gene TRBJ1-5; the D is unclear. CDR3 size: 16 residues. From germline, CDR1 is MNHEY and CDR2 SMNVEV (reference sequence). V shed 1 base and J shed 2 bases, with 12 bases lying between them. The CDR3 protein is CASSLYPEVGNQPQHF. The CDR3 nucleotides read TGTGCCAGCAGTTTATATCCCGAGGTGGGCAATCAGCCCCAGCATTTT.

This clone occurred a few times. The chain joins TRBV6-2 or TRBV6-3 to TRBJ1-2; D perhaps matches TRBD1 (5 bases). Germline V lookup: CDR1 MNHEY, CDR2 SVGEGT. CDR3 length equals 15 residues. Trimming took 2 bases from V and 0 from J, leaving 10 bases between them. The CDR3 sequence: CASSYGAETNYGYTF. The CDR3 bases are TGTGCCAGCAGTTACGGGGCGGAAACTAACTATGGCTACACCTTC.

V is TRBV28 and J is TRBJ1-2; TRBD1 agrees at 7 bases. Per germline, CDR1 MDHEN and CDR2 SYDVKM. V shed 6 bases, J shed 4 bases, and the junction held 11 bases outside the gene matches. The CDR3 is 15 amino acids. The CDR3 here is CASRSQTGTVYGYTF. CDR3 DNA: TGTGCCAGCAGATCACAGACCGGGACAGTCTATGGCTACACCTTC.

A few counts support this clone. This CDR3 is CASSIVRPGYGYTF. In nucleotides, the CDR3 is TGTGCCAGTAGTATAGTCCGGCCAGGCTATGGCTACACCTTC. The gene calls are TRBV19 and TRBJ1-2; D unresolved. Trimming shortened V by 1 base and J by 4 bases, and 10 bases separated the two germline ends. CDR1 is LNHDA and CDR2 is SQIVND in the germline V gene (reference sequence). The CDR3 consists of 14 residues.

This chain joins TRBV2 and TRBJ2-2; D remains ambiguous. Germline values: CDR1 SNHLY, CDR2 FYNNEI. This CDR3 is built from 11 residues. V lost 11 bases, J lost 0 bases, and 4 bases lay in between. The DNA of the CDR3 is TGTGCCTCAGCGAACACCGGGGAGCTGTTTTTT. Its protein product is CASANTGELFF.

J is TRBJ2-6 and V is TRBV4-3; D is unresolved. Germline V CDR1 and CDR2: LGHNA, YSLEER. With 4 bases removed from V and 4 bases from J, the gap between germline ends came to 14 bases. This CDR3 has 16 residues. The CDR3 nucleotides read TGCGCCAGCAGCCGATCGCCAGGTACCGGGGCCAACGTCCTGACTTTC. This encodes CASSRSPGTGANVLTF.

This clone was seen more than once but under ten times. This chain connects TRBV4-1 to TRBJ1-2, with 10 bases fitting TRBD1. The CDR3 has 14 residues. Germline CDR1 MGHRA, CDR2 YSYEKL. V gave up 6 bases and J gave up 3 bases; unmatched junction bases: 4. The CDR3, as DNA: TGCGCCAGCAGGCATGGGACAGGGGACTATGGCTACACCTTC. It translates to CASRHGTGDYGYTF.

The V and J genes are TRBV28 and TRBJ1-1, with TRBD1 as a possible D gene (5 bases). CDR3 length: 13 residues. Trimming removed 3 bases from V and 5 bases from J, with 10 bases in between. Germline values: CDR1 MDHEN, CDR2 SYDVKM. CDR3 residues: CASSFGGRTEAFF. The DNA for the CDR3 is TGTGCCAGCAGTTTCGGGGGTAGGACTGAAGCTTTCTTT.

The rearrangement joins TRBV11-2 to TRBJ1-2, with 7 nucleotides matching TRBD1. This CDR3 has 15 residues. Germline V gene lookup returns CDR1 SGHAT and CDR2 FQNNGV. V lost 5 bases, J lost 3 bases, and 9 bases stayed unmatched. The CDR3 reads CASSGQTGLDYGYTF. DNA of the CDR3: TGTGCCAGCAGCGGGCAGACAGGGCTTGACTATGGCTACACCTTC.

J is TRBJ2-3 and V is TRBV12-3 or TRBV12-4; tentatively, D is TRBD1 (6 bases). Trimming cost V 2 bases and J 3 bases, with 6 bases left between them. The CDR3 consists of 13 residues. The CDR3 reads CASSLRGTDTQYF. The CDR3 DNA sequence: TGTGCCAGCAGTTTAAGGGGGACAGATACGCAGTATTTT.

The chain recombines TRBV14 with TRBJ2-2, with TRBD2 matching over 11 bases. CDR1 SGHDN and CDR2 FVKESK come from the germline V gene. CDR3 length equals 17 residues. Trimming at V came to 0 bases and at J to 7 bases, leaving 7 bases not matched to a gene. The CDR3 reads CASSQEWLAGGVGELFF. CDR3 in DNA: TGTGCCAGCAGCCAAGAATGGCTAGCGGGAGGTGTCGGGGAGCTGTTTTTT.

The CDR3 sequence is CATSDGYNSYEQYF. The CDR3, as DNA: TGTGCCACCAGTGACGGGTATAACTCCTACGAGCAGTACTTC. The chain couples TRBV24-1 to TRBJ2-7; D is unclear. Germline values: CDR1 KGHDR, CDR2 SFDVKD. V was shortened by 4 bases and J by 0 bases, with 9 bases between the two germline ends. This CDR3 spans 14 amino acids.

The chain recombines TRBV5-6 with TRBJ1-5, with 8 bases identical to TRBD1. CDR1 is SGHDT, CDR2 YYEEEE, per germline. This CDR3 has 15 residues. V trimming: 4 bases; J trimming: 0 bases; junction bases outside the gene matches: 3. CDR3 nucleotide sequence: TGTGCCAGCAGCCACAGGGGGGGTAGCAATCAGCCCCAGCATTTT. Amino acid sequence: CASSHRGGSNQPQHF.